The T cell receptor (beta chain) under discussion was sequenced for a study of blood T cells in healthy people across ages. General observations from the study: Unsorted PBMCs ruled out conclusive naive versus antigen-experienced comparison. Compared with aged donors, long-lived donors showed fewer expanded clones, suggesting selection.

PCR was performed a second time for about 7 to 11 cycles using a sample-barcoded 5' primer and a J-beta primer mix. Every individual sample yielded 2.5 million or more paired-end reads (each containing CDR3). TCRdb re-derived calls from the 5' RACE reads in MiXCR, one entry per CDR3 protein. The sample lists fewer than 2,000,000 distinct CDR3 sequences, roughly 32% seen once, with around 11% in the top ten. About this clonotype itself: Its antigen is as yet unknown.

Per the germline V gene, CDR1 is SGHRS and CDR2 is YFSETQ. The CDR3 has 16 residues. V trimming: 0 bases; J trimming: 5 bases; junction bases outside the gene matches: 8. What was sequenced was blood. The source is a woman in her twenties or thirties in good health. V is TRBV5-1 and J is TRBJ2-5, with 9 bases matching TRBD2. DNA for the CDR3: TGCGCCAGCAGCTTGGATGGTAGCGGGAGTTATGAGACCCAGTACTTC. Translated: CASSLDGSGSYETQYF.